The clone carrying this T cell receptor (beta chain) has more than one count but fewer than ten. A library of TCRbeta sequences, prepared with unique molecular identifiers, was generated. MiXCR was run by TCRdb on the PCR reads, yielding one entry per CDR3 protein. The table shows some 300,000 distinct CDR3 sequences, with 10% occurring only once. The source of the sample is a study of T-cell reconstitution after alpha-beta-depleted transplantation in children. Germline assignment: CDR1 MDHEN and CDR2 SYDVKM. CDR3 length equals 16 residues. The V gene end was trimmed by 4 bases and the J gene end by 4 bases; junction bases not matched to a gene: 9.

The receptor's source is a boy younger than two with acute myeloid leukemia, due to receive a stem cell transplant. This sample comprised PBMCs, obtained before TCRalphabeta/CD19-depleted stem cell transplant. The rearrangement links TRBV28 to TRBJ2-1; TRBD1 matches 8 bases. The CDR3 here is CASSSPGTGLYNEQFF. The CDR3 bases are TGTGCCAGCAGTTCTCCCGGGACAGGACTTTACAATGAGCAGTTCTTC.